Given below is one T cell receptor beta chain in context. This entry belongs to a study of cytomegalovirus exposure and HLA in healthy donors. PCR employed 60 Vbeta and 13 Jbeta primers. Some clones are missing from TCRdb's copy, which holds only in-frame ones; the method was immunoSEQ multiplex PCR. The table has 150,000 to 200,000 clones, about four fifths seen once; the top ten hold 6% to 7.5%. CDR3 length equals 17 residues. Germline CDR1 reads LGHNA; CDR2 reads YNFKEQ. V lost 3 bases and J lost 5; bases outside the gene matches: 11. This receptor was obtained from a man aged 25 to 40 in good health and CMV-seropositive. The genes are TRBV4-2 and TRBJ2-5; TRBD2 aligns across 11 bases. Sequencing was done on a sample of PBMCs. In DNA form, the CDR3 reads TGTGCCAGCAGCCATCTTTCTTTAGCGGGAGGGGCGGAGACCCAGTACTTC. Its translation: CASSHLSLAGGAETQYF.